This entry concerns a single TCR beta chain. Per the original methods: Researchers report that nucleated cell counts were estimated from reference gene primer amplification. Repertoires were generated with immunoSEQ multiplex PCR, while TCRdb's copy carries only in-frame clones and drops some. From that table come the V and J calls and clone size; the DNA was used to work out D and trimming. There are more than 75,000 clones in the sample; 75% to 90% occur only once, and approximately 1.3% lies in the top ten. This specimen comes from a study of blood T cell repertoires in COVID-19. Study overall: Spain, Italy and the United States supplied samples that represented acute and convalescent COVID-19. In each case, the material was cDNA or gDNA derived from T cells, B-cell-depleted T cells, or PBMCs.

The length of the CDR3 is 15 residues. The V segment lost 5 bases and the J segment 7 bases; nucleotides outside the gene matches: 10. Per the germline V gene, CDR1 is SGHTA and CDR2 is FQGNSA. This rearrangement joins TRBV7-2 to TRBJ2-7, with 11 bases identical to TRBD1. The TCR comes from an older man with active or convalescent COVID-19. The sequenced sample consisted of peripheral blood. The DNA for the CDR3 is TGTGCCAGCAGCAAGGGACAGGGGGGGGCGGTTGAGCAGTACTTC. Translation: CASSKGQGGAVEQYF.